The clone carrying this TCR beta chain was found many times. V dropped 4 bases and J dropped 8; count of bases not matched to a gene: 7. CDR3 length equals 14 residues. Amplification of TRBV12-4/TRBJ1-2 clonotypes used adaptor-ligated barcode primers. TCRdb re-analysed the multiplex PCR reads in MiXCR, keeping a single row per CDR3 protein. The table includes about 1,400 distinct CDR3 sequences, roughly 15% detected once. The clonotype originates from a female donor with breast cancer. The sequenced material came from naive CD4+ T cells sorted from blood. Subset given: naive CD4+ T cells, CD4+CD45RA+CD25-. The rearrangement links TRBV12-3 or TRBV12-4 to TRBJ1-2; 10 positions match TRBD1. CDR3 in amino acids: CASSSGTGVEGYTF. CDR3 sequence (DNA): TGTGCCAGCAGTTCCGGGACAGGGGTGGAAGGCTACACCTTC.